This T cell receptor beta chain was sequenced during a study of brain T cells in children with intractable seizures. Whole-study findings and limits: Viral specificity was inferred only from CDR3 similarity; HCMV serostatus was unknown. Pre- and post-surgery blood differed in depth, so pre-surgery absences may be undersampling.

Only one count was recorded for this clone. The antigen remains undetermined. Clones were read by immunoSEQ multiplex PCR, and TCRdb kept only the in-frame ones, dropping some. The sample contains around 340,000 clones, 93% of which appear only once. The CDR3 is 14 residues long. V lost 7 bases, J lost 5 bases, and 17 bases lay in between. The germline CDR1 and CDR2 sequences are ENHRY and SYGVKD. Time point noted: blood from clinic visit 5 months post-surgery; TSC patient then seizure free. Surgery cases with the highest brain T cell transcript signatures were chosen for sequencing. Before surgery, patients took at least one anti-epileptic drug.

Here the sequenced sample was peripheral blood, taken roughly 5 months after surgery. The sequence was collected from a boy younger than two with tuberous sclerosis and intractable seizures. The V call is TRBV10-3, the J call TRBJ1-1; no clear D. The CDR3: CAINDLVGHTEAFF. CDR3 DNA: TGTGCCATCAACGATTTAGTTGGGCATACTGAAGCTTTCTTT.